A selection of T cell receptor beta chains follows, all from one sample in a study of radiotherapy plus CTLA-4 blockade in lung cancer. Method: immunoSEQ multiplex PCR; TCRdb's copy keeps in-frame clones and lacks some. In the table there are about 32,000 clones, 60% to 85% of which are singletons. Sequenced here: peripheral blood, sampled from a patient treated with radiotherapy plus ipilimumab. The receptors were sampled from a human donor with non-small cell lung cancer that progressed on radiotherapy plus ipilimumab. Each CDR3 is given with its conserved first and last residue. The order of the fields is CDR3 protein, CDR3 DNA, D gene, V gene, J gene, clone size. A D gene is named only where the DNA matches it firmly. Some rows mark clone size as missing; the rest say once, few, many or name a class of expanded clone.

CDR3: CASSLSILKRAFF
DNA: TGTGCCAGCAGTTTAAGCATCCTGAAAAGGGCTTTCTTT
D: -
V: TRBV28
J: TRBJ1-1
size: -

CDR3: CASSLDSSTDTQYF
DNA: TGTGCCAGCAGCTTAGATAGTAGTACAGATACGCAGTATTTT
D: -
V: TRBV7-2
J: TRBJ2-3
size: -

CDR3: CASMGSGGPYEQYF
DNA: TGTGCCAGCATGGGTAGCGGGGGACCCTACGAGCAGTACTTC
D: TRBD2
V: TRBV2
J: TRBJ2-7
size: -

CDR3: CASSLAPSSYEQYF
DNA: TGCGCCAGCAGCTTGGCTCCCTCATCCTACGAGCAGTACTTC
D: -
V: TRBV5-1
J: TRBJ2-7
size: few

CDR3: CSVERSWDGYTF
DNA: TGCAGCGTTGAGAGGTCTTGGGATGGCTACACCTTC
D: -
V: TRBV29-1
J: TRBJ1-2
size: -

CDR3: CASSLAPSASYEQYF
DNA: TGTGCCAGCAGCTTAGCGCCCAGCGCCTCCTACGAGCAGTACTTC
D: -
V: TRBV7-2
J: TRBJ2-7
size: -

CDR3: CASTQGGEDEKLFF
DNA: TGTGCCAGCACGCAGGGAGGGGAGGATGAAAAACTGTTTTTT
D: -
V: TRBV28
J: TRBJ1-4
size: -

CDR3: CAISALAGGEGDTQYF
DNA: TGTGCCATCAGTGCCCTAGCGGGAGGAGAGGGAGATACGCAGTATTTT
D: TRBD2
V: TRBV10-3
J: TRBJ2-3
size: -

CDR3: CASSYGEGQGAREQYF
DNA: TGTGCCAGCAGTTACGGGGAGGGACAGGGGGCTAGGGAGCAGTACTTC
D: TRBD1
V: TRBV6-6
J: TRBJ2-7
size: few

CDR3: CASSLWSSRGDEQFF
DNA: TGTGCCAGCAGCTTATGGTCTAGTCGAGGCGATGAGCAGTTCTTC
D: -
V: TRBV7-3
J: TRBJ2-1
size: -

CDR3: CASSPKTPGYTEAFF
DNA: TGTGCCAGCAGTCCTAAAACACCAGGATACACTGAAGCTTTCTTT
D: -
V: TRBV27
J: TRBJ1-1
size: -

CDR3: CASSLGPQGAYGYTF
DNA: TGTGCCAGCAGCTTAGGGCCGCAGGGGGCCTATGGCTACACCTTC
D: TRBD1
V: TRBV7-9
J: TRBJ1-2
size: -

CDR3: CASSFKGGLPEAFF
DNA: TGTGCCAGCAGTTTTAAGGGGGGATTACCTGAAGCTTTCTTT
D: -
V: TRBV27
J: TRBJ1-1
size: -

CDR3: CASSWAAGANNEQFF
DNA: TGCGCCAGCAGCTGGGCAGCGGGGGCAAACAATGAGCAGTTCTTC
D: TRBD2
V: TRBV5-1
J: TRBJ2-1
size: few

CDR3: CASSLAPRWAGFQETQYF
DNA: TGTGCCAGCAGCTTAGCGCCGAGGTGGGCAGGGTTCCAAGAGACCCAGTACTTC
D: -
V: TRBV7-9
J: TRBJ2-5
size: few

CDR3: CASSLNPGGERLETQYF
DNA: TGTGCCAGCAGCTTAAACCCGGGGGGCGAGAGGTTGGAGACCCAGTACTTC
D: -
V: TRBV7-2
J: TRBJ2-5
size: -

CDR3: CASSQDADFRNNEQFF
DNA: TGCGCCAGCAGCCAAGACGCGGACTTTCGAAACAATGAGCAGTTCTTC
D: -
V: TRBV4-3
J: TRBJ2-1
size: -

CDR3: CASSLQGRTDTQYF
DNA: TGTGCCAGCAGTTTACAGGGGAGGACAGATACGCAGTATTTT
D: -
V: TRBV2
J: TRBJ2-3
size: -

CDR3: CASSGGRITGELFF
DNA: TGCGCCAGCAGCGGTGGACGGATTACCGGGGAGCTGTTTTTT
D: -
V: TRBV5-1
J: TRBJ2-2
size: -

CDR3: CASSDRGANVLTF
DNA: TGTGCCAGCAGTGATCGGGGGGCCAACGTCCTGACTTTC
D: -
V: TRBV2
J: TRBJ2-6
size: -

CDR3: CASSDHPGGEQFF
DNA: TGTGCCAGCAGCGACCACCCCGGGGGTGAGCAGTTCTTC
D: -
V: TRBV9
J: TRBJ2-1
size: few

CDR3: CASSPDAQETQYF
DNA: TGTGCCAGCAGCCCGGACGCACAAGAGACCCAGTACTTC
D: -
V: TRBV11-3
J: TRBJ2-5
size: -

CDR3: CASSGSGGPSPINGQFF
DNA: TGTGCCAGCAGTGGTAGCGGGGGGCCCTCACCGATCAATGGGCAGTTCTTC
D: TRBD2
V: TRBV6-1
J: TRBJ2-1
size: -

CDR3: CASRGQGAQPQHF
DNA: TGTGCCAGCAGAGGCCAGGGGGCTCAGCCCCAGCATTTT
D: TRBD1
V: TRBV2
J: TRBJ1-5
size: -

CDR3: CASSLGSGGVRNEQFF
DNA: TGTGCCAGCAGCTTAGGGAGCGGGGGGGTGAGGAATGAGCAGTTCTTC
D: TRBD2
V: TRBV13
J: TRBJ2-1
size: -

CDR3: CASSPDRGLRNEQFF
DNA: TGTGCCAGCTCACCGGACAGGGGGCTTAGGAATGAGCAGTTCTTC
D: TRBD1
V: TRBV18
J: TRBJ2-1
size: -

CDR3: CASRAALEAFF
DNA: TGTGCCAGTAGAGCGGCCCTTGAAGCTTTCTTT
D: -
V: TRBV10-3
J: TRBJ1-1
size: -

CDR3: CASSPHLGTLEGDTF
DNA: TGTGCCAGCAGTCCCCACCTCGGGACGTTGGAGGGGGACACCTTC
D: -
V: TRBV28
J: TRBJ1-2
size: once

CDR3: CASSDGRVTGELFF
DNA: TGTGCCAGCAGCGATGGCAGGGTCACCGGGGAGCTGTTTTTT
D: -
V: TRBV9
J: TRBJ2-2
size: -

CDR3: CASSQEWVIAGGFTGELFF
DNA: TGCGCCAGCAGCCAAGAATGGGTCATAGCGGGAGGTTTCACCGGGGAGCTGTTTTTT
D: TRBD2
V: TRBV4-1
J: TRBJ2-2
size: -

CDR3: CASSRDRGENTEAFF
DNA: TGTGCCAGCAGCCGTGACCGCGGCGAAAACACTGAAGCTTTCTTT
D: -
V: TRBV2
J: TRBJ1-1
size: -

CDR3: CASTRGTEKLFF
DNA: TGTGCCAGCACCCGTGGGACTGAAAAACTGTTTTTT
D: -
V: TRBV6-5
J: TRBJ1-4
size: -

CDR3: CASSLTGTGNTEAFF
DNA: TGCGCCAGCAGCTTGACCGGGACTGGGAACACTGAAGCTTTCTTT
D: -
V: TRBV5-1
J: TRBJ1-1
size: -

CDR3: CASSPDPQGHYNEQFF
DNA: TGTGCCAGCAGCCCTGACCCACAGGGACACTACAATGAGCAGTTCTTC
D: -
V: TRBV9
J: TRBJ2-1
size: -

CDR3: CASSRPRQRGLPYEQYF
DNA: TGTGCCAGCAGCCGACCCCGACAGAGGGGACTTCCCTACGAGCAGTACTTC
D: -
V: TRBV11-2
J: TRBJ2-7
size: -

CDR3: CARSLAPKRRLAGGPQSDTQYF
DNA: TGTGCCAGAAGCTTGGCCCCAAAGCGTAGACTAGCGGGGGGGCCGCAGTCAGATACGCAGTATTTT
D: TRBD2
V: TRBV5-3
J: TRBJ2-3
size: -

CDR3: CASSPTNTGELFF
DNA: TGTGCCAGCAGTCCGACGAACACCGGGGAGCTGTTTTTT
D: -
V: TRBV27
J: TRBJ2-2
size: few

CDR3: CASSNHLSTGFDNQPQHF
DNA: TGTGCCAGCAGCAACCATCTATCGACAGGGTTTGACAATCAGCCCCAGCATTTT
D: TRBD1
V: TRBV7-9
J: TRBJ1-5
size: -

CDR3: CASSLGGVRAFF
DNA: TGTGCCAGCAGCCTGGGTGGGGTGCGGGCTTTCTTT
D: -
V: TRBV11-1
J: TRBJ1-1
size: -

CDR3: CASSLNPRGPTFF
DNA: TGTGCCAGCAGCTTAAACCCCAGGGGACCAACGTTCTTC
D: -
V: TRBV7-3
J: TRBJ2-1
size: medium-sized

CDR3: CASSLVAGGEDNEQFF
DNA: TGTGCCAGCAGTTTAGTAGCGGGAGGAGAAGACAATGAGCAGTTCTTC
D: TRBD2
V: TRBV28
J: TRBJ2-1
size: once

CDR3: CASSQGKSTEAFF
DNA: TGCGCCAGCAGCCAAGGTAAGAGCACTGAAGCTTTCTTT
D: -
V: TRBV4-3
J: TRBJ1-1
size: once

CDR3: CASSSGTETQETQYF
DNA: TGTGCCAGCAGTTCAGGGACAGAGACCCAAGAGACCCAGTACTTC
D: TRBD1
V: TRBV28
J: TRBJ2-5
size: -

CDR3: CATIERSNEKLFF
DNA: TGTGCCACCATCGAGCGGAGTAATGAAAAACTGTTTTTT
D: -
V: TRBV27
J: TRBJ1-4
size: -

CDR3: CASSDTGNAYEQYF
DNA: TGTGCCAGCAGCGACACAGGGAACGCCTACGAGCAGTACTTC
D: -
V: TRBV7-9
J: TRBJ2-7
size: -

CDR3: CASSPGTGVSGANVLTF
DNA: TGTGCCAGCAGCCCCGGGACAGGAGTCTCTGGGGCCAACGTCCTGACTTTC
D: TRBD1
V: TRBV5-4
J: TRBJ2-6
size: -

CDR3: CASSDFLGVNSPLHF
DNA: TGTGCCAGCAGTGATTTTCTGGGTGTTAATTCACCCCTCCACTTT
D: -
V: TRBV6-1
J: TRBJ1-6
size: -

CDR3: CASSLSGSGELFF
DNA: TGTGCCAGCAGCCTATCCGGGAGCGGGGAGCTGTTTTTT
D: -
V: TRBV2
J: TRBJ2-2
size: -